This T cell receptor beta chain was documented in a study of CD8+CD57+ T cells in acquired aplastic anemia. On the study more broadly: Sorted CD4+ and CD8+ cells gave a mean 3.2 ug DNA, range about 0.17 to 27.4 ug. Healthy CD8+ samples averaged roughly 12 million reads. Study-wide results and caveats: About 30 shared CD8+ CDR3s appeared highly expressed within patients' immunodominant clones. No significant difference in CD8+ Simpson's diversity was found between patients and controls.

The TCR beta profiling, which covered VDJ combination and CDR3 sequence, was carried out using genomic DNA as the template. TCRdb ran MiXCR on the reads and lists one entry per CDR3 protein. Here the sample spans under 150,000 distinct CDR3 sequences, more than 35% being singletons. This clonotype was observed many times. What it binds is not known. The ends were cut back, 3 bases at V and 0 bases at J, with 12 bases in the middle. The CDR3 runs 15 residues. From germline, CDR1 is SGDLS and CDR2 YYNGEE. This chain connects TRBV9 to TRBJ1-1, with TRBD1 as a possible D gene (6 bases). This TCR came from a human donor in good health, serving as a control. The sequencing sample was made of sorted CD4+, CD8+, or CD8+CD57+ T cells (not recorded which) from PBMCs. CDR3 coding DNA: TGTGCCAGCAGCGGAAGCGACAGGATGAACACTGAAGCTTTCTTT. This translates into CASSGSDRMNTEAFF.